The entry below gives a single T cell receptor beta chain sequence along with its context. The data were obtained in a study of blood T cells in healthy people across ages. The authors extracted at least 5.5 micrograms of total RNA per sample. A sample-barcoded 5' primer and a J-beta primer mix were used in a second PCR of roughly 6 to 11 cycles. The template-switch adaptor, which had 12 random nucleotides, put a tag on each cDNA molecule. Each single sample gave us at least 2.5 million CDR3-containing paired-end reads. TCRdb ran MiXCR on the 5' RACE reads and lists one entry per CDR3 protein. The sample yields 1.4 million to 1.5 million distinct CDR3 sequences, 42% seen once. The CDR3 sequence is 14 residues long. Germline CDR1 SNHLY, CDR2 FYNNEI. V lost 7 bases and J lost 3; bases outside the gene matches: 7.

This chain uses TRBV2 with TRBJ2-7; 9 bases are a match to TRBD1. This TCR came from a woman aged 18-29 years in good health. The sequenced material came from blood. The CDR3 DNA sequence: TGTGCCAGCAACCAACAGGGGGCCAACTACGAGCAGTACTTC. This sequence encodes CASNQQGANYEQYF.